This T cell receptor beta chain was captured by sequencing in a study of blood T cells in healthy people across ages. Germline V gene data show CDR1 as SGHRS and CDR2 as YFSETQ. The CDR3 length is 17 residues. Study-wide findings and caveats: Long-lived donors exceeded aged donors in naive CD4+ cells and diversity.

Note on this clonotype: Its target is not known.

Healthy Russian Caucasian donors spanned ages about 6 to 100 years. With a J-beta primer mix and a sample-barcoded 5' primer, a second PCR ran about 6 to 11 cycles. TCRdb called the 5' RACE reads again in MiXCR, with one record for every CDR3 protein. The repertoire has hundreds of thousands of distinct CDR3 sequences, roughly 20% of them found once; the top ten carry 3.5% to 4%. Sequenced: blood. The J gene is TRBJ2-5, the V gene TRBV5-1; 13 positions agree with TRBD2. Gene TRBJ2-1 matches the end of the DNA better, so the J call may be wrong. This TCR came from a man between 65 and 85 years old in good health. The CDR3 sequence is CASSSGLAGRTYNEQFF. For the CDR3, the DNA is TGCGCCAGCAGCTCGGGACTAGCGGGGCGAACCTACAATGAGCAGTTCTTC.